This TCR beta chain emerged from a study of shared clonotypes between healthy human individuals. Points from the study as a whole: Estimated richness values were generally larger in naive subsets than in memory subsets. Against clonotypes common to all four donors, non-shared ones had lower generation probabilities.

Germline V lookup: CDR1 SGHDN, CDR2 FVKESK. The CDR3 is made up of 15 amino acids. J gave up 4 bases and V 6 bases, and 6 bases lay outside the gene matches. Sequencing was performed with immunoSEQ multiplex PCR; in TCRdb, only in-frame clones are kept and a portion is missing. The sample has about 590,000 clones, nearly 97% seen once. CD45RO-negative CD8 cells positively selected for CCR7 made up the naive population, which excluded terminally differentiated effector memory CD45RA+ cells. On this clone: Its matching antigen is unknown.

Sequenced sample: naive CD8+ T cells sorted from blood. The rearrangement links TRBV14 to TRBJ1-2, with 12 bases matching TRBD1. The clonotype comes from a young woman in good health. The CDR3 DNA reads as TGTGCCAGCAGTCCCGGGACAGGGGGCATCTATGGCTACACCTTC. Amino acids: CASSPGTGGIYGYTF. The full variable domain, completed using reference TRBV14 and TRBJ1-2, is EAGVTQFPSHSVIEKGQTVTLRCDPISGHDNLYWYRRVMGKEIKFLLHFVKESKQDESGMPNNRFLAERTGGTYSTLKVQPAELEDSGVYFCASSPGTGGIYGYTFGSGTRLTVV.